The source of this T cell receptor (beta chain) is a study of tumor-infiltrating lymphocytes in glioblastoma multiforme. General study points: Unequal TCR RNA per T cell might skew measured clone sizes.

On this clonotype itself: Its antigen remains unidentified.

Three nested ARM-PCR rounds with V-beta and C-beta primers built TCRB libraries. TCRdb passed the multiplex PCR reads through MiXCR, listing each CDR3 protein once. The table shows fewer than 15,000 distinct CDR3 sequences, with approximately 71% occurring only once. CDR3 length: 15 amino acids. V dropped 6 bases and J dropped 11; count of bases not matched to a gene: 16. The sequence was collected from a male donor with glioblastoma. The gene calls are TRBV12-3 or TRBV12-4 and TRBJ2-1, with 7 bases that match TRBD2. Sequencing was carried out using brain tumor tissue. CDR3 protein: CASSPREGIWGQQFF. CDR3 sequence (DNA): TGTGCCAGCAGCCCCAGGGAGGGGATTTGGGGTCAGCAGTTCTTC.